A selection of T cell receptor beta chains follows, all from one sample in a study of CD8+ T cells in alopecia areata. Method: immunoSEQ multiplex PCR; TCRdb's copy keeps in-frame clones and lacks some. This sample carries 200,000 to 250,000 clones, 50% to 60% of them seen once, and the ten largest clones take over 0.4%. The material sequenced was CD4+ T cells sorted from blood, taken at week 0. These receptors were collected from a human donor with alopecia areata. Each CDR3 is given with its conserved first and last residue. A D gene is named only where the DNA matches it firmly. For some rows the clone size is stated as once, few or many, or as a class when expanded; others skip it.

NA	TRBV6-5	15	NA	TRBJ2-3	CASRHGGTGTDTQYF	TGTGCCAGCAGACACGGGGGAACCGGCACAGATACGCAGTATTTT
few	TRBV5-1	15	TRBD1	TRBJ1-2	CASRSRTGQGYGYTF	TGCGCCAGCAGATCTCGGACAGGGCAGGGCTATGGCTACACCTTC
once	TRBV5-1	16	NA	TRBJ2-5	CASSLGRTALAETQYF	TGCGCCAGCAGCTTGGGGAGGACAGCCCTCGCGGAGACCCAGTACTTC
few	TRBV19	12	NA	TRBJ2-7	CASSTRGYEQYF	TGTGCCAGTAGTACCAGGGGTTACGAGCAGTACTTC
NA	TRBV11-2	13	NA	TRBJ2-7	CASNPGHSYEQYF	TGTGCCAGCAATCCCGGGCACTCCTACGAGCAGTACTTC
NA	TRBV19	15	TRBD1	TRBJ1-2	CASSPTGGAGYGYTF	TGTGCCAGTAGTCCGACAGGGGGCGCAGGCTATGGCTACACCTTC
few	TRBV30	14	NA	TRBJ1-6	CAWSRIDPLEPLHF	TGTGCCTGGAGTCGCATAGATCCCCTTGAGCCCCTCCACTTT
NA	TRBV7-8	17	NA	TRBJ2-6	CASSLGNRPSGANVLTF	TGTGCCAGCAGCTTAGGGAACAGGCCCTCTGGGGCCAACGTCCTGACTTTC
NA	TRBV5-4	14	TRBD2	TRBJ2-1	CASSLGLAGREQFF	TGTGCCAGCAGCTTGGGACTAGCGGGACGGGAGCAGTTCTTC
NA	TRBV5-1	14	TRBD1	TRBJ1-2	CASSSTGGAYGYTF	TGCGCCAGCAGCTCGACAGGGGGAGCGTATGGCTACACCTTC
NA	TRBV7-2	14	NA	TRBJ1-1	CASSPLGHNTEAFF	TGTGCCAGCAGCCCGCTCGGGCATAACACTGAAGCTTTCTTT
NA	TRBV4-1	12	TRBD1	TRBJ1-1	CASRGQGAEAFF	TGCGCCAGCAGGGGACAGGGAGCTGAAGCTTTCTTT
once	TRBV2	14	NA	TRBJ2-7	CASSRDGRSYEQYF	TGTGCCAGCAGTCGGGACGGACGTTCCTACGAGCAGTACTTC
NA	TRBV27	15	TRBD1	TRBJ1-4	CASRYRTGKNEKLFF	TGTGCCAGCAGATATAGGACAGGGAAGAATGAAAAACTGTTTTTT
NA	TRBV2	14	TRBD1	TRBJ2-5	CASYPDRDRETQYF	TGTGCCAGCTATCCCGACAGGGATAGAGAGACCCAGTACTTC
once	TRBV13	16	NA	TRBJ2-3	CASSLVSGGTTDTQYF	TGTGCCAGCAGCTTAGTATCTGGGGGGACCACAGATACGCAGTATTTT
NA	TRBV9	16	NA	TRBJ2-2	CASSVVSQVQAGELFF	TGTGCCAGCAGCGTAGTTTCACAGGTCCAGGCCGGGGAGCTGTTTTTT
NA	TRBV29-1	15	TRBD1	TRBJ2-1	CSVGTWTGRNNEQFF	TGCAGCGTCGGTACCTGGACAGGGAGGAACAATGAGCAGTTCTTC